The 32 T cell receptor beta chains in this list originate from one sample, sequenced in a study of blood T cells in healthy people across ages. A second PCR of roughly 7 to 11 cycles used a sample-barcoded 5' primer and a J-beta primer mix. TCRdb redid the calling of the 5' RACE reads with MiXCR, one entry per CDR3 protein. Found here are approximately 960,000 distinct CDR3 sequences, 25% to 30% of them singletons; the top ten hold roughly 10%. These data also featured in a second study, about T cells of mothers and their children.

Input material: blood. These receptors all come from a middle-aged woman in good health.

The chain is built from TRBV18 and TRBJ1-1; D is perhaps TRBD1 (5 bases). Germline V gene sequence: CDR1 KGHSH, CDR2 LQKENI. V was trimmed by 2 bases and J by 4 bases, leaving 17 bases between them. The CDR3 totals 16 residues. CDR3: CASSPVRDGSPTEAFF. The CDR3 bases are TGTGCCAGCTCACCAGTTCGGGACGGAAGCCCCACTGAAGCTTTCTTT.

This clonotype was counted many times. The chain recombines TRBV12-3 or TRBV12-4 with TRBJ1-1; D remains unclear. The CDR3 has 12 amino acids. The ends were cut back, 5 bases at V and 0 bases at J, with 4 bases in the middle. Written as DNA, the CDR3 is TGTGCCAGCAGTATACTGAACACTGAAGCTTTCTTT. Translation gives CASSILNTEAFF.

This clonotype is a singleton in its sample. The chain joins TRBV7-8 to TRBJ1-5, with 9 nucleotides matching TRBD1. The CDR3 consists of 15 residues. CDR1 is SGHVS and CDR2 is FQNEAQ in the germline V gene. V lost 5 bases and J lost 4; bases outside the gene matches: 6. CDR3 nucleotide sequence: TGTGCCAGCAGCACCCGGACAGGGGATAATCAGCCCCAGCATTTT. Translating gives CASSTRTGDNQPQHF.

This clonotype was found a few times. The J gene is TRBJ2-1, the V gene TRBV6-2 or TRBV6-3; 7 bases are a match to TRBD2. CDR1 MNHEY and CDR2 SVGEGT come from the germline V gene. Germline trimming cut 6 bases from V and 14 bases from J; bases unmatched to any gene: 7. This CDR3 region has 11 residues. In DNA form, the CDR3 reads TGTGCCAGCAGCCAAGGGACTACGGAGTTCTTC. It codes for CASSQGTTEFF.

This clonotype has a count of ten or more. The chain uses TRBV7-3 and TRBJ2-5; TRBD2 agrees at 11 bases. The CDR3 runs 16 residues. Looked up from germline, CDR1 is SGHTA and CDR2 is FQGTGA. V was clipped by 5 bases and J by 4 bases; unmatched bases: 9. CDR3 sequence: CASSQRPSGGRETQYF. The CDR3 DNA reads TGTGCCAGCAGCCAAAGGCCTAGCGGGGGGAGAGAGACCCAGTACTTC.

This clonotype was seen only once. The DNA is omitted, as the CDR3 cannot be located on it reliably, and the CDR3 follows TCRdb's listing. V gene TRBV7-3 combines with J gene TRBJ1-1; the table's D call, TRBD1, has no DNA check behind it. CDR1 is SGHTA, CDR2 FQGTGA, per germline. Ends included, the CDR3 has 15 residues. The CDR3 spells CASSPVGAGNTEAFF.

This clonotype appeared a few times. The rearrangement joins TRBV9 to TRBJ1-2; D not certain. Germline CDR1 and CDR2: SGDLS and YYNGEE. With 0 bases removed from V and 0 bases from J, the gap between germline ends came to 3 bases. This CDR3 is built from 13 residues. DNA for the CDR3: TGTGCCAGCAGCGTAGAATCTAACTATGGCTACACCTTC. This translates into CASSVESNYGYTF.

The table lists this clonotype with many counts. The chain is built from TRBV12-3 or TRBV12-4 and TRBJ2-5; D gene unclear. The CDR3 runs to 13 residues. V lost 6 bases, J lost 1 base, and 9 bases lay in between. The CDR3 loop is CASSRLFQETQYF. For the CDR3, the DNA is TGTGCCAGCAGCCGGCTGTTCCAAGAGACCCAGTACTTC.

Many counts were recorded for this clonotype. The chain couples TRBV2 to TRBJ2-5; the D gene is possibly TRBD2 (6 bases). This CDR3 has 15 amino acids. Germline CDR1 and CDR2: SNHLY and FYNNEI. Trimming took 7 bases from V and 4 from J, leaving 19 bases between them. CDR3 in amino acids: CASIIPLGGRETQYF. The CDR3 DNA follows: TGTGCCAGCATTATCCCCTTGGGGGGTAGAGAGACCCAGTACTTC.

In its sample, this clonotype was seen a few times. This chain uses TRBV27 with TRBJ2-1, with 9 nucleotides matching TRBD2. Per the germline V gene, CDR1 is MNHEY and CDR2 is SMNVEV (reference sequence). The J segment lost 10 bases and the V segment lost 0 bases, leaving 13 bases of the junction unmatched. The CDR3 is 17 residues long. The CDR3 coding sequence is TGTGCCAGCAGTTTATCTTCTCTAGCGGGAAACCTCTGGGAGCAGTTCTTC. Encoded protein: CASSLSSLAGNLWEQFF.

As for this clonotype: This may be a read error, as it is one base from a much larger clone. The rearrangement links TRBV7-8 to TRBJ2-5; TRBD1 agrees at 8 bases. Germline loops: CDR1 SGHVS, CDR2 FQNEAQ. J was trimmed by 4 bases and V by 5 bases; bases with no gene match: 9. CDR3 length: 15 residues. CDR3 in amino acids: CASSGTAGGGETQYF. In DNA, the CDR3 is TGTGCCAGCAGCGGGACGGCAGGGGGCGGAGAGACCCAGTACTTC.

This clonotype was picked up many times. The genes are TRBV20-1 and TRBJ2-5; 9 bases line up with TRBD1. Germline loops: CDR1 DFQATT, CDR2 SNEGSKA (reference sequence). The CDR3 has 13 amino acids. V lost 5 bases to trimming and J lost 1 base; unmatched junction nucleotides: 2. The CDR3 spells CSAWDRVQETQYF. The CDR3, as DNA: TGCAGTGCTTGGGACAGGGTCCAAGAGACCCAGTACTTC.

V gene TRBV7-2 combines with J gene TRBJ2-2; D is uncertain. The length of the CDR3 is 11 residues. CDR1 and CDR2 from the germline V gene are SGHTA and FQGNSA. Trimming shortened V by 8 bases and J by 4 bases, and 5 bases separated the two germline ends. In DNA, the CDR3 is TGTGCCAGCGCATGCACCGGGGAGCTGTTTTTT. As protein: CASACTGELFF. Complete variable domain (other parts from reference TRBV7-2 and TRBJ2-2): GAGVSQSPSNKVTEKGKDVELRCDPISGHTALYWYRQSLGQGLEFLIYFQGNSAPDKSGLPSDRFSAERTGGSVSTLTIQRTQQEDSAVYLCASACTGELFFGEGSRLTVL.

The rearrangement links TRBV19 to TRBJ1-5; possible D gene TRBD1, 6 bases. The V gene's germline CDR1 is LNHDA and CDR2 SQIVND (reference sequence). V was cut by 8 bases and J by 2 bases, with 19 bases left in between. The CDR3 has 16 amino acids. The CDR3 DNA is TGTGCCAGTCGCCTCGGGACACCGGCGGGCAATCAGCCCCAGCATTTT. This sequence encodes CASRLGTPAGNQPQHF.

This clonotype was counted once. The chain has TRBV12-3 or TRBV12-4 and TRBJ1-5; TRBD1 might be the D (6 bases). V dropped 2 bases and J dropped 2 bases, with 10 bases sitting between them. The CDR3 covers 15 residues. CDR3 loop: CASSLIRGGNQPQHF. Here the CDR3 DNA reads TGTGCCAGCAGTTTAATAAGGGGGGGCAATCAGCCCCAGCATTTT.

This clonotype was detected many times. Its ends do not fully match the called genes, so a read error is possible. The chain couples TRBV6-1 to TRBJ2-7, with TRBD1 identical over 11 bases. The CDR3 runs 14 residues. Germline loops: CDR1 MNHNS, CDR2 SASEGT. The CDR3 here is CASREGQGALEQYF. The CDR3 region has the DNA TGTGCCAGCAGGGAAGGACAGGGGGCGTTGGAGCAGTACTTC.

At least ten counts were recorded for this clonotype. The V call is TRBV7-9, the J call TRBJ2-6; D perhaps matches TRBD2 (6 bases). Germline V gene sequence: CDR1 SEHNR, CDR2 FQNEAQ (reference sequence). V was trimmed by 5 bases and J by 3 bases, leaving 11 bases between them. This CDR3 spans 15 amino acids. CDR3 in amino acids: CASSDVGGGANVLTF. The CDR3 bases are TGTGCCAGCAGCGACGTGGGAGGTGGGGCCAACGTCCTGACTTTC.

This clonotype appeared many times. The V and J genes are TRBV6-5 and TRBJ2-4, with no clear D. This CDR3 has 14 residues. Germline V gives CDR1 MNHEY, CDR2 SVGAGI. V was pared by 8 bases and J by 0 bases, with 11 bases between. CDR3 sequence reads: CASAPEGAKNIQYF. DNA of the CDR3: TGTGCCAGCGCCCCAGAAGGAGCCAAAAACATTCAGTACTTC.

As to this clonotype: This may come from a read error, since a much larger clone is one base off. This sequence joins TRBV29-1 and TRBJ2-3; D not resolved. Trimming took 4 bases from V and 14 from J, leaving 13 bases between them. From germline, CDR1 is SQVTM and CDR2 ANQGSEA. The CDR3 consists of 10 residues. CDR3 nucleotide sequence: TGCAGCGTTGTAGCCGAAAAACTGTATTTT. Translation: CSVVAEKLYF.

This clonotype was seen repeatedly, ten times or more. V and J are TRBV7-9 and TRBJ1-6; D not certain. The length of the CDR3 is 14 residues. Germline-derived CDR1 and CDR2 are SEHNR and FQNEAQ (reference sequence). The V gene lost 1 base and the J gene lost 4 bases, with 5 bases spanning the gap. The CDR3 region has the DNA TGTGCCAGCAGCTTAGAACAGTATAATTCACCCCTCCACTTT. Translation gives CASSLEQYNSPLHF.

CDR3 nucleotides: TGTGCCAGCAGCTTTTTGGGGACTGAAGCTTTCTTT. It translates to CASSFLGTEAFF. The J gene is TRBJ1-1, the V gene TRBV7-9, with D unclear. V dropped 3 bases and J dropped 5 bases, with 7 bases sitting between them. The germline gives CDR1 SEHNR, CDR2 FQNEAQ (reference sequence). The CDR3 extends over 12 amino acids. The full variable domain, completed using reference TRBV7-9 and TRBJ1-1, is DTGVSQNPRHKITKRGQNVTFRCDPISEHNRLYWYRQTLGQGPEFLTYFQNEAQLEKSRLLSDRFSAERPKGSFSTLEIQRTEQGDSAMYLCASSFLGTEAFFGQGTRLTVV.

As for this clonotype: Just one base apart from a much larger clone, this may be a read error. V and J are TRBV7-9 and TRBJ2-3; D call uncertain. Germline assignment: CDR1 SEHNR and CDR2 FQNEAQ (reference sequence). The CDR3 has 12 residues. The DNA of the CDR3 is TGTGCCAGCAGCGCCAACACAGATATGCAGTATTTT. Translation gives CASSANTDMQYF. Full variable domain (missing parts from reference TRBV7-9 and TRBJ2-3): DTGVSQNPRHKITKRGQNVTFRCDPISEHNRLYWYRQTLGQGPEFLTYFQNEAQLEKSRLLSDRFSAERPKGSFSTLEIQRTEQGDSAMYLCASSANTDMQYFGPGTRLTVL.

A remark on this clonotype: This may arise from a read error, as a much more abundant clone is one base away. The gene calls are TRBV12-3 or TRBV12-4 and TRBJ1-1; tentative D call: TRBD1 (5 bases). This CDR3 is 13 amino acids long. With 8 bases removed from V and 0 bases from J, the gap between germline ends came to 10 bases. CDR3 residues: CASETALNTEAFF. CDR3 DNA: TGTGCCAGCGAGACAGCCCTGAACACTGAAGCTTTCTTT.

In this sample, this clonotype turned up many times. The V and J genes are TRBV7-2 and TRBJ2-1; no clear D gene. CDR1 is SGHTA and CDR2 is FQGNSA in the germline V gene. Trimming shortened V by 0 bases and J by 9 bases, and 3 bases separated the two germline ends. There are 11 residues in the CDR3. The CDR3 loop is CASSLAVEQFF. CDR3 DNA sequence: TGTGCCAGCAGCTTAGCGGTTGAGCAGTTCTTC.

The rearrangement links TRBV7-2 to TRBJ1-1; D remains unclear. Trimming cost V 1 base and J 5 bases, with 11 bases left between them. Germline V gives CDR1 SGHTA, CDR2 FQGNSA. This CDR3 is built from 14 residues. CDR3 loop: CASSLVGRKTEAFF. The CDR3 DNA follows: TGTGCCAGCAGCTTAGTCGGGAGAAAAACTGAAGCTTTCTTT.

The gene calls are TRBV4-2 and TRBJ2-1; 16 bases fit TRBD2. The V gene end was trimmed by 4 bases and the J gene end by 6 bases; junction bases not matched to a gene: 3. Per germline, CDR1 LGHNA and CDR2 YNFKEQ. The CDR3 runs to 16 residues. CDR3 region: CASSRGLAGGSNEQFF. The CDR3 DNA follows: TGTGCCAGCAGCCGGGGACTAGCGGGGGGGTCCAATGAGCAGTTCTTC.

This clonotype was recorded many times. The chain joins TRBV7-9 to TRBJ2-1, with TRBD2 identical over 12 bases. CDR1 is SEHNR, CDR2 FQNEAQ, per germline (reference sequence). There are 21 residues in the CDR3. J gave up 0 bases and V 5 bases, and 17 bases lay outside the gene matches. The CDR3 nucleotides are TGTGCCAGCAGCGACCTCGCCGCGACTAGCGGGGGCCTTAGCTCCTACAATGAGCAGTTCTTC. Protein: CASSDLAATSGGLSSYNEQFF.

This clonotype was seen a handful of times. A much larger clone sits a single nucleotide away, making a read error possible. The rearrangement links TRBV7-2 to TRBJ2-4; the match to TRBD2 covers 7 bases. Germline CDR1 SGHTA, CDR2 FQGNSA. The CDR3 is made up of 16 amino acids. In DNA, the CDR3 is TGTGCCGGCAGCTTAATGGGGGGGGGAGGTAAAAACATTCAGTACTTC. It codes for CAGSLMGGGGKNIQYF.

The chain joins TRBV5-1 to TRBJ1-6; 8 positions agree with TRBD1. This CDR3 spans 15 amino acids. V shed 5 bases, J shed 8 bases, and the junction held 9 bases outside the gene matches. CDR1 and CDR2 (germline): SGHRS, YFSETQ. CDR3 nucleotide sequence: TGCGCCAGCAGAGACGGACAGGGAACTCATTCACCCCTCCACTTT. It is translated as CASRDGQGTHSPLHF.

This clonotype occurred many times. This chain joins TRBV6-5 and TRBJ2-1; the match to TRBD1 covers 7 bases. CDR1 MNHEY and CDR2 SVGAGI come from the germline V gene. CDR3 length: 16 residues. V shed 0 bases, J shed 3 bases, and the junction held 5 bases outside the gene matches. CDR3: CASSYSSRDSYNEQFF. CDR3 DNA: TGTGCCAGCAGTTACTCTTCCCGGGACAGCTACAATGAGCAGTTCTTC.

At least ten counts were recorded for this clonotype. The chain combines TRBV28 with TRBJ2-3; possible D gene TRBD2, 6 bases. V shed 7 bases and J shed 2 bases, with 16 bases lying between them. Looked up from germline, CDR1 is MDHEN and CDR2 is SYDVKM. The CDR3 loop spans 15 amino acids. CDR3 DNA: TGTGCCAGCACCCCCCTTCGGGGGTACACAGATACGCAGTATTTT. Amino acids: CASTPLRGYTDTQYF.

The chain joins TRBV20-1 to TRBJ2-1, with D uncertain. The CDR3 extends over 12 amino acids. V was clipped by 5 bases and J by 12 bases, with 17 bases between them. Germline values: CDR1 DFQATT, CDR2 SNEGSKA (reference sequence). As DNA, the CDR3 is TGCAGTGCTGGGCCGGGCCTCCACGGGCAGTTCTTC. Its translation: CSAGPGLHGQFF.